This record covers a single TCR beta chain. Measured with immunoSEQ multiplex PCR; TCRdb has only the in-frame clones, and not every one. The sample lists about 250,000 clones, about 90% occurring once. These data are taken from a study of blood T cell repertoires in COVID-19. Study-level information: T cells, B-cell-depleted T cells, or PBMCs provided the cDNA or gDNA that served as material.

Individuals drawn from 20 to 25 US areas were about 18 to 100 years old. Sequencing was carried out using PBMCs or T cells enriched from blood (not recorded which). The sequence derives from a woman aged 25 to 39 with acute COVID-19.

In DNA, the CDR3 is TGTGCCAGCAGTCGGACAGATCAGCCCCAGCATTTT. It yields the protein CASSRTDQPQHF. The chain employs TRBV28 and TRBJ1-5; possible D gene TRBD1, 6 bases. V lost 5 bases, J lost 5 bases, and 7 bases lay in between. The CDR3 totals 12 residues. In germline, CDR1 is MDHEN, CDR2 SYDVKM.